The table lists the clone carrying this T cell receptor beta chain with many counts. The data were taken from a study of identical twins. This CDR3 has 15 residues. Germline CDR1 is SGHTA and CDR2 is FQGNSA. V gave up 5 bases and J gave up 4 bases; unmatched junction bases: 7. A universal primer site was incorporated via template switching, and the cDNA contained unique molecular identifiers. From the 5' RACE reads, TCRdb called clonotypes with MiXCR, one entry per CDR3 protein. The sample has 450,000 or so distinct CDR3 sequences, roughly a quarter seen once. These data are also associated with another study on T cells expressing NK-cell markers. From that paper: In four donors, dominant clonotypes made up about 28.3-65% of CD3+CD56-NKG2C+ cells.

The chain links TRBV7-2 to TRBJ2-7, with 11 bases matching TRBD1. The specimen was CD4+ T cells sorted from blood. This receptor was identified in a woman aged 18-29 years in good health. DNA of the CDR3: TGTGCCAGCAGCCACTCCGGGACAGGGGGATACGAGCAGTACTTC. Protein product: CASSHSGTGGYEQYF.